Listed here are 32 T cell receptor beta chains from one sample, sequenced in a study of T cells in Graves' hyperthyroidism and ophthalmopathy. From RNA transcripts, TCR beta CDR3 regions were amplified. First-round RT-PCR with HTBI primers amplified the TCR CDR3 region. Each CDR3 protein is one row after TCRdb ran MiXCR on the multiplex PCR reads. The sample contains about 770,000 distinct CDR3 sequences, around 20% of which appear only once. Material for sequencing was blood. Receptors were obtained from a woman in her 50s with Graves' hyperthyroidism that later progressed to Graves' ophthalmopathy.

V is TRBV29-1 and J is TRBJ2-6; TRBD1 is a possible D gene (6 bases). Germline V gene data show CDR1 as SQVTM and CDR2 as ANQGSEA. V was pared by 5 bases and J by 1 base, with 9 bases between. The CDR3 extends over 14 amino acids. Here the CDR3 reads CSVTGSSGANVLTF. The DNA of the CDR3 is TGCAGCGTTACAGGGTCTTCTGGGGCCAACGTCCTGACTTTC.

This clonotype was seen many times. The J gene is TRBJ2-7, the V gene TRBV2; 10 nucleotides match TRBD1. This CDR3 is built from 14 residues. Germline V gives CDR1 SNHLY, CDR2 FYNNEI. Trimming took 7 bases from V and 5 from J; bases not matched to a gene: 8. DNA for the CDR3: TGTGCCAGCACTAGGGACAGGGGAGGTGACGAGCAGTACTTC. Protein: CASTRDRGGDEQYF.

This clonotype has at least ten counts. J is TRBJ1-5 and V is TRBV27; the match to TRBD1 covers 8 bases. CDR1 and CDR2 from the germline V gene are MNHEY and SMNVEV (reference sequence). This CDR3 spans 14 amino acids. V was pared by 6 bases and J by 3 bases, with 4 bases of the junction left unmatched. The CDR3 region is CASRLTGVNQPQHF. Here the CDR3 DNA reads TGTGCCAGCAGGCTGACAGGGGTCAATCAGCCCCAGCATTTT.

This clonotype occurred a few times. This is likely a read error, given that the CDR3 carries no conserved phenylalanine or tryptophan at its end. This chain joins TRBV27 and TRBJ1-1, with TRBD1 matching 8 bases. Germline lookup yields CDR1 MNHEY and CDR2 SMNVEV (reference sequence). This CDR3 comprises 14 residues. The V segment lost 2 bases and the J segment 4 bases; nucleotides outside the gene matches: 3. CDR3 in DNA: TGTGCCAGCAGTTTAGAGACAGGGGTCACTGAAGCTTTCCTT. Translation gives CASSLETGVTEAFL.

This clonotype was seen repeatedly, ten times or more. The rearrangement uses TRBV5-6 and TRBJ2-2; D gene unclear. Germline V gene lookup returns CDR1 SGHDT and CDR2 YYEEEE. The CDR3 loop spans 16 amino acids. With 0 bases removed from V and 0 bases from J, the gap between germline ends came to 9 bases. CDR3 protein: CASSLGTFANTGELFF. The CDR3 coding sequence is TGTGCCAGCAGCTTGGGGACCTTCGCGAACACCGGGGAGCTGTTTTTT.

The J gene is TRBJ1-1, the V gene TRBV29-1; no clear D. V was cut by 3 bases and J by 2 bases, with 7 bases left in between. Germline CDR1 SQVTM, CDR2 ANQGSEA. The CDR3 runs 12 residues. CDR3 sequence reads: CSVELRNTEAFF. The CDR3 DNA reads TGCAGCGTTGAGCTACGCAACACTGAAGCTTTCTTT.

CDR3 sequence reads: CAWSVLRQESYEQYF. The CDR3 DNA follows: TGTGCCTGGAGTGTACTACGACAGGAATCCTACGAGCAGTACTTC. This sequence joins TRBV30 and TRBJ2-7; the D gene is possibly TRBD1 (6 bases). V dropped 0 bases and J dropped 1 base, with 13 bases sitting between them. The CDR3 is 15 residues long. In germline, CDR1 is GTSNPN, CDR2 SVGIG (reference sequence).

This clonotype showed up many times. The rearrangement links TRBV2 to TRBJ2-5; TRBD1 matches at 8 bases. This CDR3 comprises 16 residues. Germline V lookup: CDR1 SNHLY, CDR2 FYNNEI. With V trimmed by 1 base and J by 5 bases, 9 bases remained unmatched. CDR3 bases: TGTGCCAGCAGTGAAGGTAGAACAGGGGGTGTGGAGACCCAGTACTTC. Protein: CASSEGRTGGVETQYF.

In this sample, this clonotype turned up many times. V and J are TRBV4-1 and TRBJ2-5, with D perhaps assigned TRBD1 or TRBD2 (5 bases each). Trimming left V 3 bases short and J 1 base short, with 12 bases between. Germline-derived CDR1 and CDR2 are MGHRA and YSYEKL. There are 15 residues in the CDR3. The CDR3 spells CASSQSQRGQETQYF. As DNA, the CDR3 is TGCGCCAGCAGCCAGAGCCAGAGGGGCCAAGAGACCCAGTACTTC.

V gene TRBV6-1 combines with J gene TRBJ1-3; the D is unclear. V lost 2 bases, J lost 0 bases, and 8 bases lay in between. The CDR3 is 15 amino acids. Germline CDR1 MNHNS, CDR2 SASEGT. CDR3 coding DNA: TGTGCCAGCAGTGAAAGGGCGAGCTCTGGAAACACCATATATTTT. It codes for CASSERASSGNTIYF.

The chain's CDR3 is CASSKTERANYGYTF. CDR3 DNA: TGTGCCAGCAGTAAAACAGAGAGAGCTAACTATGGCTACACCTTC. The chain recombines TRBV6-1 with TRBJ1-2; D not certain. V was shortened by 5 bases and J by 0 bases, with 13 bases between the two germline ends. There are 15 residues in the CDR3. Germline lookup yields CDR1 MNHNS and CDR2 SASEGT.

This clonotype was observed once. This chain uses TRBV4-1 with TRBJ1-5; 9 bases match TRBD1. V lost 4 bases to trimming and J lost 4 bases; unmatched junction nucleotides: 8. CDR1 MGHRA and CDR2 YSYEKL come from the germline V gene. The CDR3 spans 16 residues. This CDR3 reads CASSLLFGQGNQPQHF. The CDR3 DNA reads TGCGCCAGCAGCCTATTGTTCGGACAGGGGAATCAGCCCCAGCATTTT.

This clonotype was seen many times. The chain is built from TRBV5-1 and TRBJ1-5; no clear D gene. There are 15 residues in the CDR3. The germline gives CDR1 SGHRS, CDR2 YFSETQ. V shed 0 bases and J shed 4 bases, with 11 bases lying between them. Here the CDR3 DNA reads TGCGCCAGCAGCTTGGAGGGAGGCGATAATCAGCCCCAGCATTTT. This encodes CASSLEGGDNQPQHF.

J is TRBJ2-5 and V is TRBV5-1, with D perhaps given as TRBD1 or TRBD2 (5 bases each). V gave up 7 bases and J gave up 2 bases, with 15 bases separating them. The CDR3 loop spans 14 amino acids. The germline CDR1 and CDR2 sequences are SGHRS and YFSETQ. The CDR3 here is CASSTGRVQETQYF. Written as DNA, the CDR3 is TGCGCCAGCTCCACGGGACGGGTACAAGAGACCCAGTACTTC.

This clonotype was observed at least ten times. This chain uses TRBV11-1 with TRBJ1-2; 8 nucleotides match TRBD1. The J segment lost 3 bases and the V segment lost 5 bases, leaving 5 bases of the junction unmatched. Germline loops: CDR1 SGHAT, CDR2 FQDESV (reference sequence). This CDR3 has 14 amino acids. CDR3 sequence reads: CASSTGTGHYGYTF. DNA for the CDR3: TGTGCCAGCAGCACCGGGACAGGCCACTATGGCTACACCTTC.

In this sample, this clonotype turned up a few times. This sequence joins TRBV12-3 or TRBV12-4 and TRBJ2-7, with a weak D call TRBD1 (6 bases). This CDR3 is 15 amino acids long. Trimming shortened V by 3 bases and J by 1 base, and 13 bases separated the two germline ends. The chain's CDR3 is CASSLSGDTSYEQYF. For the CDR3, the DNA is TGTGCCAGCAGTTTGTCAGGGGACACTTCCTACGAGCAGTACTTC.

This clonotype was counted a few times. The chain joins TRBV7-9 to TRBJ1-1; D gene unclear. The CDR3 sequence is 14 residues long. Trimming took off 5 bases at V and 4 bases at J, with 14 bases between the two ends. Germline values: CDR1 SEHNR, CDR2 FQNEAQ (reference sequence). For the CDR3, the DNA is TGTGCCAGCAGCCCCAGATATGTAGGCACTGAAGCTTTCTTT. Translating it yields CASSPRYVGTEAFF.

The V gene is TRBV29-1, the J gene TRBJ1-2; D not resolved. With 7 bases removed from V and 4 bases from J, the gap between germline ends came to 16 bases. Germline CDR1 is SQVTM and CDR2 is ANQGSEA. CDR3 size: 13 residues. This CDR3 is CSAHVAVTYGYTF. In nucleotides, the CDR3 is TGCAGCGCCCACGTAGCGGTCACCTATGGCTACACCTTC. The variable domain in full, completed from reference TRBV29-1 and TRBJ1-2, reads SAVISQKPSRDICQRGTSLTIQCQVDSQVTMMFWYRQQPGQSLTLIATANQGSEATYESGFVIDKFPISRPNLTFSTLTVSNMSPEDSSIYLCSAHVAVTYGYTFGSGTRLTVV.

This clonotype was seen a handful of times. This chain joins TRBV5-4 and TRBJ1-6; D is undetermined. The CDR3 totals 16 residues. The V gene's germline CDR1 is SGHNT and CDR2 YYREEE (reference sequence). V was clipped by 0 bases and J by 9 bases, with 16 bases between them. DNA of the CDR3: TGTGCCAGCAGCTTGGGGCCACGGGGAACGGGTTCACCCCTCCACTTT. This sequence encodes CASSLGPRGTGSPLHF.

CDR3 nucleotide sequence: TGTGCCTGGTTCCCAGGGGTCGGGGCGGCGGAGGGATTTTCTGGGGCCAACGTCCTGACTTTC. Encoded protein: CAWFPGVGAAEGFSGANVLTF. The chain is built from TRBV30 and TRBJ2-6; D might be TRBD1 or TRBD2, each matching 6 bases. Germline CDR1 and CDR2: GTSNPN and SVGIG (reference sequence). The CDR3 is 21 amino acids. With 5 bases removed from V and 1 base from J, the gap between germline ends came to 30 bases.

This clonotype was detected ten times or more. V gene TRBV5-1 combines with J gene TRBJ1-1; no definite D call. Trimming cost V 3 bases and J 3 bases, with 12 bases left between them. CDR1 is SGHRS, CDR2 YFSETQ, per germline. The CDR3 loop spans 14 amino acids. The CDR3 DNA sequence: TGCGCCAGCAGCTCGGGATCGGGGTACACTGAAGCTTTCTTT. This codes for CASSSGSGYTEAFF.

This clonotype was seen only a few times. This rearrangement joins TRBV10-1 to TRBJ2-5; D is tentatively TRBD1 or TRBD2 (5 bases each). The CDR3 runs to 13 residues. Trimming took 4 bases from V and 5 from J, leaving 11 bases between them. CDR1 and CDR2 (germline): WNHNN, SYGVQD (reference sequence). CDR3 amino acids: CASSVGAKETQYF. The CDR3 nucleotides are TGCGCCAGCAGTGTCGGGGCAAAGGAGACCCAGTACTTC.

The table lists this clonotype with many counts. The chain joins TRBV20-1 to TRBJ1-1, with a possible D match to TRBD1 (5 bases). This CDR3 spans 16 amino acids. Trimming removed 5 bases at V and 2 bases at J, with 21 bases between. From germline, CDR1 is DFQATT and CDR2 SNEGSKA (reference sequence). CDR3 bases: TGCAGTGCTGTCCGTAGTGGGTGGGGGTTTAACACTGAAGCTTTCTTT. Protein: CSAVRSGWGFNTEAFF.

In its sample, this clonotype was seen many times. In nucleotides, the CDR3 is TGTGCCAGCAGCGGTCAGGACACGATCACAGATACGCAGTATTTT. It translates to CASSGQDTITDTQYF. V and J are TRBV9 and TRBJ2-3; possible D gene TRBD1, 5 bases. CDR3 length: 15 residues. The V end lost 3 bases, the J end lost 2 bases, and 13 bases lay between the germline ends. Germline V lookup: CDR1 SGDLS, CDR2 YYNGEE.

Many counts were recorded for this clonotype. The genes are TRBV5-1 and TRBJ2-1; D unresolved. V lost 6 bases and J lost 6, with 7 bases in between. Germline V gives CDR1 SGHRS, CDR2 YFSETQ. The CDR3 runs to 11 residues. CDR3 loop: CASTRGNEQFF. The CDR3 nucleotides read TGCGCCAGCACCCGTGGCAATGAGCAGTTCTTC.

In regard to this clonotype: This may be a read error, as it is one base from a much larger clone. The chain combines TRBV6-2 or TRBV6-3 with TRBJ1-1; the D is unclear. V lost 2 bases and J lost 4, with 17 bases in between. Germline loops: CDR1 MNHEY, CDR2 SVGEGT. The CDR3 runs to 16 residues. CDR3 protein: CASSYPKGSLGTEAFF. CDR3 nucleotide sequence: TGTGCCAGCAGTTACCCCAAAGGCAGCCTAGGCACTGAAGCTTTCTTT.

This clonotype was seen at least ten times. The chain couples TRBV7-2 to TRBJ1-1, with TRBD1 matching over 9 bases. The CDR3 covers 12 residues. Germline CDR1 is SGHTA and CDR2 is FQGNSA. J was trimmed by 9 bases and V by 5 bases; bases with no gene match: 4. CDR3 nucleotide sequence: TGTGCCAGCAGCCCAGGGACAGGGAAAGCTTTCTTT. Protein sequence: CASSPGTGKAFF.

For the CDR3, the DNA is TGTGCCACCCGACAGGACCCGAACACCGGGGAGCTGTTTTTT. Residues: CATRQDPNTGELFF. The chain couples TRBV6-2 or TRBV6-3 to TRBJ2-2; D perhaps matches TRBD1 (6 bases). Germline assignment: CDR1 MNHEY and CDR2 SVGEGT. CDR3 length equals 14 residues. V lost 10 bases and J 0 bases, leaving 12 bases between the germline ends.

This clonotype has only a few counts. This could be a read error, since a much larger clone is one nucleotide away. The V gene is TRBV6-2 or TRBV6-3, the J gene TRBJ1-6; 7 positions match TRBD1. The V gene end was trimmed by 5 bases and the J gene end by 7 bases; junction bases not matched to a gene: 2. The germline V gene encodes CDR1 MNHEY and CDR2 SVGEGT. This CDR3 spans 13 amino acids. Written as DNA, the CDR3 is TGTGCCAGCAGTAGACAGGGCAATTCACCCCTCCACTTT. It is translated as CASSRQGNSPLHF.

This clonotype has ten or more counts. J is TRBJ2-5 and V is TRBV18; D is ambiguous. Trimming took off 2 bases at V and 1 base at J, with 5 bases between the two ends. This CDR3 has 13 residues. Germline CDR1 KGHSH, CDR2 LQKENI. CDR3 in DNA: TGTGCCAGCTCACCAACCAGCCAAGAGACCCAGTACTTC. Its translation: CASSPTSQETQYF.

V usage is TRBV12-3 or TRBV12-4 and J usage is TRBJ1-1; TRBD1 matches at 8 bases. The J segment lost 7 bases and the V segment lost 5 bases, leaving 9 bases of the junction unmatched. This CDR3 comprises 14 residues. CDR3 coding DNA: TGTGCCAGCAGTACCCATCAGGGGGCCGTTGAAGCTTTCTTT. The encoded protein is CASSTHQGAVEAFF.

The chain is built from TRBV29-1 and TRBJ2-7; D may be TRBD1 (6 bases). CDR1 is SQVTM, CDR2 ANQGSEA, per germline. V lost 7 bases, J lost 3 bases, and 13 bases lay in between. The CDR3 loop spans 12 amino acids. The DNA of the CDR3 is TGCAGCGCCCGTAGGACAGACTACGAGCAGTACTTC. Translating it yields CSARRTDYEQYF.